This T cell receptor beta chain originates from a study of blood T cell repertoires in COVID-19. Overall study context: The United States, Italy and Spain were the sources of the acute and convalescent COVID-19 samples.

Original processing notes: Scientists estimated how many nucleated cells there were by amplifying reference gene primers. Libraries were prepared by immunoSEQ multiplex PCR; TCRdb keeps only in-frame clonotypes and omits some of them. V, J and clone size are those of that table, while D and trimming were read from the DNA. The sample has approximately 99,000 clones, 65% to 85% seen once. This CDR3 has 11 amino acids. V was clipped by 5 bases and J by 7 bases, with 11 bases between them. Germline CDR1 reads DFQATT; CDR2 reads SNEGSKA (reference sequence). The specimen sequenced was peripheral blood. The sequence was collected from a man between 65 and 80 years old with active or convalescent COVID-19. J is TRBJ1-2 and V is TRBV20-1, with a weak D call TRBD1 (6 bases). The CDR3 DNA follows: TGCAGTGCTCCCTTAGGGGGTGGCTACACCTTC. Protein sequence: CSAPLGGGYTF.